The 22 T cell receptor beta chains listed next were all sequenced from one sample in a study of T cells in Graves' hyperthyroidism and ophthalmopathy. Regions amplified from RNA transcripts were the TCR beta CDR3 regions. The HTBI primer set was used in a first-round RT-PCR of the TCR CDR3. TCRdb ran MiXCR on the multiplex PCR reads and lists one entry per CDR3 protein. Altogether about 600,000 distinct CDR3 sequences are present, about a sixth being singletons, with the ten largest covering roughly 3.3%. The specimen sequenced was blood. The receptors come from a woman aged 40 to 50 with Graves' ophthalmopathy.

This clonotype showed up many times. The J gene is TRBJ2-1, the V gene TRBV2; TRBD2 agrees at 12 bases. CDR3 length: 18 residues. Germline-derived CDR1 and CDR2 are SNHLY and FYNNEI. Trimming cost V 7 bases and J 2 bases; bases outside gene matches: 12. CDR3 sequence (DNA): TGTGCCAGCAAGTATCTAGCGGGAGGGCCGAGCACCTACAATGAGCAGTTCTTC. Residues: CASKYLAGGPSTYNEQFF.

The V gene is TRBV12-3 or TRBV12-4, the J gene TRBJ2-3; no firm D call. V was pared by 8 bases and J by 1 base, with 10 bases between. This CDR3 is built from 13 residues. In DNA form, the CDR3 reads TGTGCCAGCGGTTATGGGGGCACAGATACGCAGTATTTT. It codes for CASGYGGTDTQYF.

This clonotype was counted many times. The CDR3 bases are TGTGCCAGCATCGGCGGGAACACTGAAGCTTTCTTT. It codes for CASIGGNTEAFF. The chain couples TRBV2 to TRBJ1-1; no firm D call. Trimming cost V 7 bases and J 1 base, with 7 bases left between them. The CDR3 runs 12 residues. CDR1 is SNHLY, CDR2 FYNNEI, per germline.

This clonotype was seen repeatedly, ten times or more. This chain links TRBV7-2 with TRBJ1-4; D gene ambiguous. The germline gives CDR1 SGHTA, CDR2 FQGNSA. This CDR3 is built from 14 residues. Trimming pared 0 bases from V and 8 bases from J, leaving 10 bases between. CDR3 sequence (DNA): TGTGCCAGCAGCTTAGCGCATACAGACGAAAAACTGTTTTTT. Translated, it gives CASSLAHTDEKLFF.

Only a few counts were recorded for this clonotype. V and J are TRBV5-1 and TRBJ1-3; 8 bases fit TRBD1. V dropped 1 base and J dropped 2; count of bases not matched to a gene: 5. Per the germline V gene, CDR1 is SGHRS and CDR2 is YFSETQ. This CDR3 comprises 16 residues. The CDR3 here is CASSLWDRTTGNTIYF. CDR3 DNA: TGCGCCAGCAGCTTGTGGGACAGGACGACTGGAAACACCATATATTTT.

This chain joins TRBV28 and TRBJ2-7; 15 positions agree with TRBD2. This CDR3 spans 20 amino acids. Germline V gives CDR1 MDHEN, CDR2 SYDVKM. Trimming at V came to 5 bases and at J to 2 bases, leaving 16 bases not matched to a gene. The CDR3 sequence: CASSKPPGTSGRIVPYEQYF. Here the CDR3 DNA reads TGTGCCAGCAGTAAACCTCCCGGGACTAGCGGGAGGATAGTCCCCTACGAGCAGTACTTC.

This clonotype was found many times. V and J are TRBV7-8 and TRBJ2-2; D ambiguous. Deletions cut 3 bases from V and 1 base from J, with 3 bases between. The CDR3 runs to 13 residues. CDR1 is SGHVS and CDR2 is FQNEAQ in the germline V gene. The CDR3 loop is CASSFRNTGELFF. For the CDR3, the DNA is TGTGCCAGCAGCTTTAGGAACACCGGGGAGCTGTTTTTT.

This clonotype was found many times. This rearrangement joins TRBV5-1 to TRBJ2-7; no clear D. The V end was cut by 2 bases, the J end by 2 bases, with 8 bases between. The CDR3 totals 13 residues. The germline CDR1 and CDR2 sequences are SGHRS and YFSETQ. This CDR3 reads CASSFDVTYEQYF. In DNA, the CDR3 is TGCGCCAGCAGCTTCGACGTCACCTACGAGCAGTACTTC. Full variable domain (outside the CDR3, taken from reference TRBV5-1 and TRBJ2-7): KAGVTQTPRYLIKTRGQQVTLSCSPISGHRSVSWYQQTPGQGLQFLFEYFSETQRNKGNFPGRFSGRQFSNSRSEMNVSTLELGDSALYLCASSFDVTYEQYFGPGTRLTVT.

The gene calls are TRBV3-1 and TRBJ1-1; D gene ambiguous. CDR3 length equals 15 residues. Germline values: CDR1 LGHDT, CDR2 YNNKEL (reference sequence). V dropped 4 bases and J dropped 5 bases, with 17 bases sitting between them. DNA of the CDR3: TGTGCCAGCAGCCGAGAGGGCACGGGAGGGACTGAAGCTTTCTTT. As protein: CASSREGTGGTEAFF.

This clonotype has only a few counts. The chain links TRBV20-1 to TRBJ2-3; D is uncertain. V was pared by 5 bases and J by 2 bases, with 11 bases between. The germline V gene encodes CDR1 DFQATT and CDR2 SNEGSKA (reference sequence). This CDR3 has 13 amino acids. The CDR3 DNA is TGCAGTGCTCGATGGGCCCTCACAGATACGCAGTATTTT. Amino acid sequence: CSARWALTDTQYF.

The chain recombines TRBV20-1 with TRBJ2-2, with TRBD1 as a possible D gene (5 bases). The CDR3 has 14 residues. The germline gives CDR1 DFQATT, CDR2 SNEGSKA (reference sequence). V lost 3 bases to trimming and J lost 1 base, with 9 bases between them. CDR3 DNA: TGCAGTGCTAGTTTCCAGGGGAACACCGGGGAGCTGTTTTTT. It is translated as CSASFQGNTGELFF.

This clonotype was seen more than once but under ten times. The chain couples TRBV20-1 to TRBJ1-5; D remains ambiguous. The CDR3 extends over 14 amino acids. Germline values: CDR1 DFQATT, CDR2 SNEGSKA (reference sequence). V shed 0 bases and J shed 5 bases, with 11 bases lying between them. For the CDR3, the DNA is TGCAGTGCTAGAGAAGGTACTGGTTATCAGCCCCAGCATTTT. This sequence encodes CSAREGTGYQPQHF.

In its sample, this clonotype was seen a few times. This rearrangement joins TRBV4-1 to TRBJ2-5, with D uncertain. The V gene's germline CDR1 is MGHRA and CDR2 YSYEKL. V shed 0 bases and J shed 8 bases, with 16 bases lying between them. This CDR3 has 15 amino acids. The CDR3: CASSQDWVKRFTQYF. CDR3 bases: TGCGCCAGCAGCCAAGATTGGGTAAAGCGTTTCACCCAGTACTTC.

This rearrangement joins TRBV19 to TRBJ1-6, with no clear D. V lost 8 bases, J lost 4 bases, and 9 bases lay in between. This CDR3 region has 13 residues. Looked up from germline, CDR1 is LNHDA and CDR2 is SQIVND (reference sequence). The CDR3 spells CASGREYNSPLHF. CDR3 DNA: TGTGCCAGTGGCCGGGAATATAATTCACCCCTCCACTTT.

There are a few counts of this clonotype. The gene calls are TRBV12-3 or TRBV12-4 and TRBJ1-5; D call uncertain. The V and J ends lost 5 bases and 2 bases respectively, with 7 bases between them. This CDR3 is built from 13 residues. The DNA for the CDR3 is TGTGCCAGCAGTCGGGCGCGCAATCAGCCCCAGCATTTT. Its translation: CASSRARNQPQHF.

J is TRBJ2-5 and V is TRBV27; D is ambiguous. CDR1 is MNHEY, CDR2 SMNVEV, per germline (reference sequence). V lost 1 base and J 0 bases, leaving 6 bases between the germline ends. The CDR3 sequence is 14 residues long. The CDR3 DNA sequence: TGTGCCAGCAGTTTATTTCCTCACCAAGAGACCCAGTACTTC. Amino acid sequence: CASSLFPHQETQYF.

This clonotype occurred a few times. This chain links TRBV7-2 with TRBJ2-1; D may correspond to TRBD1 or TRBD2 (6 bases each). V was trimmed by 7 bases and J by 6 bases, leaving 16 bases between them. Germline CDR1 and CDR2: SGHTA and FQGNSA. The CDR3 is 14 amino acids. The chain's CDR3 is CASTRGPEGNEQFF. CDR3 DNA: TGTGCCAGCACCCGGGGGCCCGAAGGCAATGAGCAGTTCTTC.

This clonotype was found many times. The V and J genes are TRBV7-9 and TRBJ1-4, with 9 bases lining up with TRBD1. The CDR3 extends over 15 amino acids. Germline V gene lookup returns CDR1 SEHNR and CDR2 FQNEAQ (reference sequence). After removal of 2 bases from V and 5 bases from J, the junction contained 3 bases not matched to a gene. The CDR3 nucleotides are TGTGCCAGCAGCTTAATGGGACAGGGAAATGAAAAACTGTTTTTT. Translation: CASSLMGQGNEKLFF.

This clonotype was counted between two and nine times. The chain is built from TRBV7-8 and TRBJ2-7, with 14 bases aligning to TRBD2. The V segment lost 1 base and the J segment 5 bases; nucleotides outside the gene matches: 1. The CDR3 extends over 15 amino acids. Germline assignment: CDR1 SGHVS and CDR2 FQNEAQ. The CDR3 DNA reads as TGTGCCAGCAGCTTAGGGGGACTAGCGGGAGACGAGCAGTACTTC. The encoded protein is CASSLGGLAGDEQYF.

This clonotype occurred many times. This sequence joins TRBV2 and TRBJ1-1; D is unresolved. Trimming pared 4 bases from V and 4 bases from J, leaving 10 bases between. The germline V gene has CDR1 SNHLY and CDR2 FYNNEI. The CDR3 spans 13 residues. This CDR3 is CASSVRWTTEAFF. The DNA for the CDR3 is TGTGCCAGCAGTGTAAGATGGACCACTGAAGCTTTCTTT.

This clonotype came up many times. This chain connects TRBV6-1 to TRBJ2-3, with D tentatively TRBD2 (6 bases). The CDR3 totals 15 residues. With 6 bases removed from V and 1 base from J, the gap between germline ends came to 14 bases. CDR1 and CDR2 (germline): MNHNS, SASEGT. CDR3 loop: CASSHSGRGTDTQYF. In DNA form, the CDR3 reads TGTGCCAGCAGCCATAGCGGCCGGGGCACAGATACGCAGTATTTT.

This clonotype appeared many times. The DNA for the CDR3 is TGCGCCAGCAGGCGTCGGACAGGAACGAACACTGAAGCTTTCTTT. Translation gives CASRRRTGTNTEAFF. This chain uses TRBV5-1 with TRBJ1-1; 7 bases line up with TRBD1. This CDR3 contains 15 residues. With 5 bases clipped from V and 1 base from J, the junction kept 8 bases outside the gene matches. Germline lookup yields CDR1 SGHRS and CDR2 YFSETQ.